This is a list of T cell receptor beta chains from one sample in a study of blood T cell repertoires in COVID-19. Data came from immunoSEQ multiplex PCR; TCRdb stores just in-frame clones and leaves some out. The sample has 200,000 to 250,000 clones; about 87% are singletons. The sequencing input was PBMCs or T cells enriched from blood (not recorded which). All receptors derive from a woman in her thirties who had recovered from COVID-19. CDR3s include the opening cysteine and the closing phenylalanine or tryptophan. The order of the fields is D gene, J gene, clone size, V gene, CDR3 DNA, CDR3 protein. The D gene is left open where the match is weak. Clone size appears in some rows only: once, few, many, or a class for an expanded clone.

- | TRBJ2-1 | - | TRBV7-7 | TGTGCCAGCAGCTTGTCTATCCGGGTCAATGAGCAGTTCTTC | CASSLSIRVNEQFF
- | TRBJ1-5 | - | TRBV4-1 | TGCGCCAGCAGCCAAGGATTGGGGGCCCCGGGTCAGCCCCAGCATTTT | CASSQGLGAPGQPQHF
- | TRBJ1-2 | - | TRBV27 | TGTGCCAGCAGTTTGAATGTAGGGGACTTGACTAACTATGGCTACACCTTC | CASSLNVGDLTNYGYTF
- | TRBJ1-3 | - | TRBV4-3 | TGCGCCAGCAGCCAAGACAGGGCGAGCTCTGGAAACACCATATATTTT | CASSQDRASSGNTIYF
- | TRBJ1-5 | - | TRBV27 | TGTGCCAGCAGCTCAGGAGGATTCAATCAGCCCCAGCATTTT | CASSSGGFNQPQHF
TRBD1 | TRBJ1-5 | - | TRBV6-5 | TGTGCCAGCAGTTACCAGACAGGGGACCAGCCCCAGCATTTT | CASSYQTGDQPQHF
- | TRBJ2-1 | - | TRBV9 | TGTGCCAGCAGCGTAACGGGATACAATGAGCAGTTCTTC | CASSVTGYNEQFF
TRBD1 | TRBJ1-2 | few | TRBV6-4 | TGTGCCAGCAGTGACTCTCCAGGGGGCTATGGCTACACCTTC | CASSDSPGGYGYTF
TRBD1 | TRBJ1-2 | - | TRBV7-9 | TGTGCCAGCAGCTTAACGAACAGGGGACGGTTGGTCTATGGCTACACCTTC | CASSLTNRGRLVYGYTF
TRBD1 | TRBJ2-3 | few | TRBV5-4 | TGTGCCAGCAGTTTGGGACAGGGGGCGGGAGATACGCAGTATTTT | CASSLGQGAGDTQYF
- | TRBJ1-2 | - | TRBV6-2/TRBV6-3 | TGTGCCAGCAGTTACGTGGCAGGCCCTTATGGCTACACCTTC | CASSYVAGPYGYTF
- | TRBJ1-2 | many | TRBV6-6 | TGTGCCAGCGGTACCCGACAGTCCTATGGCTACACCTTC | CASGTRQSYGYTF
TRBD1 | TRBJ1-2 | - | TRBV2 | TGTGCCAGCAGAATAACTGGGACAGGGGGAGGCTACACCTTC | CASRITGTGGGYTF
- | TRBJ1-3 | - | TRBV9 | TGTGCCAGCAGCGTAGTGAGCTCTGGAAACACCATATATTTT | CASSVVSSGNTIYF
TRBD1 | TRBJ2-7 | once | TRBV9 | TGTGCCAGCAGCATAGGGACAGGACTCTCCTACGAGCAGTACTTC | CASSIGTGLSYEQYF
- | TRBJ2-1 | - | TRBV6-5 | TGTGCCAGCAGGGGGGGTCCGAGCTCCTACAATGAGCAGTTCTTC | CASRGGPSSYNEQFF
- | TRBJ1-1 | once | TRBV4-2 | TGTGCCAGCAGCCAAGGTCGGGGCACTGAAGCTTTCTTT | CASSQGRGTEAFF
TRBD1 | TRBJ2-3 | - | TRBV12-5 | TGTGCTAGTGGAACCGGGACAGGGGGAACAGATACGCAGTATTTT | CASGTGTGGTDTQYF
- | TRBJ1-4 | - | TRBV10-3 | TGTGCCATCAGTATGGAAGGAGAGCGGGAAAAACTGTTTTTT | CAISMEGEREKLFF
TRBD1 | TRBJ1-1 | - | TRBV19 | TGTGCCAGTAGGACCTTGGACAGGGCGAGTAGTTTCACTGAAGCTTTCTTT | CASRTLDRASSFTEAFF